This TCR beta chain was sequenced for a study of monozygotic twins with inflammatory bowel disease (dated by TCRdb to between 2018 and 2020). About the study as a whole: The full study comprised 28 monozygotic twin pairs: nine German pairs (four IBD-concordant, five IBD-discordant) and 19 IBD-discordant Danish pairs. Each individual had, on average, about 151 000 unique TCRalpha sequences and 181 000 unique TCRbeta sequences available for analysis. Disease-associated traits were sought mainly through comparisons between IBD patients and their genetically identical healthy co-twins within discordant pairs.

The research as a whole found: Different T cell subtypes could not be distinguished in the analysis. Differing immunosuppressive treatments among patients may have added background noise and inter-individual variability to the repertoires. The results gave no support for a single strong signal or clonotype linked to IBD. IBD patients shared fewer clonotypes with other individuals than healthy twins did, most markedly in patients showing signs of disease activity. TCRbeta repertoire diversity, by inverse Simpson index, was decreased in IBD patients compared with their healthy co-twins. Repertoire similarity did not differ between concordant and discordant twins, possibly due to limited statistical power.

The library was made by 5' RACE. Each TCR library was prepared from about 4,000 ng of total RNA. cDNA was synthesized with SMARTScribe reverse transcriptase in eight separate reactions per sample. During cDNA synthesis, template switching introduced unique molecular identifiers that contained a 6-nucleotide sample barcode. TCRalpha and TCRbeta cDNA was amplified in two nested PCRs of 16 and 9 cycles, and bead purification was carried out after each PCR. Before amplification, the cDNA was treated with uracil DNA-glycosylase and purified using the QIAquick PCR purification kit. In the second PCR, Illumina TruSeq-compatible adapters and sample-specific barcodes were added. TapeStation and Qubit were used to check library quality and concentration, and 5 to 5.5 ng of each library was pooled. Pooled libraries were sequenced on an Illumina HiSeq2500 single-index Rapid Run with 2 x 100 bp reads and custom sequencing primers. From the authors' description of their analysis: MiGEC version 1.2.6 was used for UMI-based consensus assembly to correct PCR and sequencing errors. MiXCR version 2.1.1 was used to carry out V(D)J alignment, clonotype assembly and CDR3 extraction. Gene usage, clonotype sharing and MAIT/NKT TCR abundance were normalised by analysing the top 1000, 10 000 and 20 000 clonotypes per sample. Diversity was computed as the inverse Simpson index with the vegan R package after downsampling to 27 000 UMIs. Paired Mann-Whitney U tests were applied to discordant twin pairs, and Benjamini-Hochberg correction was used for multiple testing. TCRdb reprocessed the reads, reporting each CDR3 protein sequence once and no DNA. TCRdb's processing, not the study's, gives the V and J calls here. The table held for this sample gives some 200,000 distinct CDR3 sequences. The ten biggest clones cover 7.7% of the sample.

In the case of this clonotype: No antigen is known for it.

An approximately 2.6 ml peripheral blood sample was drawn into PAXgene tubes per donor and stored at -80°C. Total RNA was isolated from whole blood with the PAXgene blood miRNA kit on an automated QIAcube, without T cell sorting. Peripheral blood from monozygotic twin pairs who were concordant or discordant for inflammatory bowel disease underwent deep TCRalpha and TCRbeta repertoire profiling using unique molecular barcoding. For every twin pair, smoking habits were documented, and each individual was categorised as a current, former or never smoker. For CDR1 and CDR2, the germline V gene (reference sequence) lists LNHDA and SQIVND. The CDR3 numbers 15 residues from cysteine through phenylalanine. DNA is not on record.

The origin of this receptor is a human donor with ulcerative colitis or Crohn's disease, or a healthy co-twin of an affected twin (not recorded which). The rearrangement combines TRBV19 with TRBJ1-6; TCRdb's D call of TRBD1 is untestable without DNA. The sequenced sample consisted of blood. CDR3 loop: CASSILTGDNSPLHF.